The 25 T cell receptor beta chains below all came from one sample that was sequenced in a study of T-cell reconstitution after alpha-beta-depleted transplantation in children. Unique molecular identifiers were built into the TCRbeta library. One entry per CDR3 protein, called by TCRdb with MiXCR from the PCR reads. In the table there are roughly 570,000 distinct CDR3 sequences, 27% of which are singletons. The specimen was PBMCs, collected before TCRalphabeta/CD19-depleted stem cell transplant. These receptors were taken from a boy under three years old with Wiskott-Aldrich syndrome, due to receive a stem cell transplant.

This clonotype was counted between two and nine times. V is TRBV5-1 and J is TRBJ2-7; D is undetermined. CDR1 and CDR2 from the germline V gene are SGHRS and YFSETQ. V lost 1 base and J lost 3, with 8 bases in between. The CDR3 contains 13 residues. CDR3 sequence (DNA): TGCGCCAGCAGCTTGATGTCTTTCTACGAGCAGTACTTC. This codes for CASSLMSFYEQYF.

The chain combines TRBV5-5 with TRBJ2-5, with D perhaps matching TRBD1 (5 bases). CDR1 is SGHKS and CDR2 is YYEKEE in the germline V gene (reference sequence). CDR3 length equals 17 residues. Trimming pared 1 base from V and 5 bases from J, leaving 21 bases between. Written as DNA, the CDR3 is TGTGCCAGCAGCTTGATCCAGGGTACGGATATACAGGAGACCCAGTACTTC. This gives the protein CASSLIQGTDIQETQYF.

This clonotype was counted between two and nine times. The chain links TRBV5-1 to TRBJ2-5; TRBD1 agrees at 10 bases. Germline CDR1 SGHRS, CDR2 YFSETQ. The CDR3 spans 16 residues. V shed 1 base, J shed 2 bases, and the junction held 5 bases outside the gene matches. The CDR3 protein is CASSLFGQGGQETQYF. DNA of the CDR3: TGCGCCAGCAGCTTGTTCGGACAGGGGGGACAAGAGACCCAGTACTTC.

V usage is TRBV20-1 and J usage is TRBJ1-1; possible D gene TRBD1, 6 bases. V lost 8 bases to trimming and J lost 1 base, with 14 bases between them. CDR3 length equals 13 residues. The germline CDR1 and CDR2 sequences are DFQATT and SNEGSKA (reference sequence). CDR3 sequence reads: CSSNRVPNTEAFF. The CDR3 nucleotides read TGCAGTTCAAACAGGGTCCCGAACACTGAAGCTTTCTTT.

The genes are TRBV5-6 and TRBJ2-1; 8 bases are shared with TRBD2. J gave up 8 bases and V 4 bases, and 11 bases lay outside the gene matches. CDR1 is SGHDT and CDR2 is YYEEEE in the germline V gene. The CDR3 contains 15 residues. The CDR3 region has the DNA TGTGCCAGCAGCCCGCCGGGACTAGTGATCGATGAGCAGTTCTTC. Translated, it gives CASSPPGLVIDEQFF.

This clonotype was recorded many times. The germline gene is not matched at one end of the junction; a read error may be the cause. J is TRBJ2-3 and V is TRBV5-1, with D uncertain. This CDR3 is built from 12 residues. Germline values: CDR1 SGHRS, CDR2 YFSETQ. CDR3 bases: TGTGCCAGCAGTGACAGCACAGATACGCAGTATTTT. Its translation is CASSDSTDTQYF.

This clonotype showed up just a few times. The J gene is TRBJ2-1, the V gene TRBV7-8; 8 nucleotides match TRBD2. This CDR3 comprises 17 residues. The germline gives CDR1 SGHVS, CDR2 FQNEAQ. The junction had 9 bases not matched to a gene; V was cut back by 5 bases and J by 0 bases. The CDR3 loop reads CASSLPGGGSSYNEQFF. The CDR3 region has the DNA TGTGCCAGCAGCCTCCCCGGGGGGGGGAGCTCCTACAATGAGCAGTTCTTC.

This clonotype was seen once. The chain uses TRBV7-9 and TRBJ2-5; D may correspond to TRBD1 or TRBD2 (5 bases each). Germline V gene lookup returns CDR1 SEHNR and CDR2 FQNEAQ (reference sequence). This CDR3 is built from 16 residues. The V and J ends lost 3 bases and 5 bases respectively, with 19 bases between them. The CDR3 sequence is CASSFTGTGSRETQYF. The DNA for the CDR3 is TGTGCCAGCAGCTTTACCGGGACGGGGAGTAGGGAGACCCAGTACTTC.

This clonotype has a count of ten or more. The chain employs TRBV5-6 and TRBJ2-1, with no clear D. This CDR3 is built from 13 residues. Germline CDR1 is SGHDT and CDR2 is YYEEEE. The V end lost 1 base, the J end lost 4 bases, and 6 bases lay between the germline ends. The CDR3, as DNA: TGTGCCAGCAGCTTGATAAATTACAATGAGCAGTTCTTC. This sequence encodes CASSLINYNEQFF.

This clonotype was seen at least ten times. The genes are TRBV20-1 and TRBJ2-1; 7 bases fit TRBD2. Germline V gives CDR1 DFQATT, CDR2 SNEGSKA (reference sequence). The CDR3 has 13 amino acids. Trimming removed 7 bases from V and 8 bases from J; junction bases left unmatched: 11. The chain's CDR3 is CSVTGSGSYEQFF. CDR3 DNA sequence: TGCAGTGTCACGGGTAGCGGGTCCTATGAGCAGTTCTTC.

The chain links TRBV20-1 to TRBJ2-2, with TRBD1 matching 12 bases. Germline V gene lookup returns CDR1 DFQATT and CDR2 SNEGSKA (reference sequence). There are 15 residues in the CDR3. The V and J ends lost 3 bases and 6 bases, in that order; junction bases with no gene match: 5. The CDR3 sequence is CSARKGTGGPGELFF. In DNA form, the CDR3 reads TGCAGTGCTAGGAAAGGGACAGGGGGCCCCGGGGAGCTGTTTTTT.

Only a few counts were recorded for this clonotype. The chain uses TRBV7-9 and TRBJ2-5; 7 nucleotides agree with TRBD1. V shed 4 bases and J 2 bases; nucleotides not matched to a gene: 7. CDR3 length: 15 amino acids. Per the germline V gene, CDR1 is SEHNR and CDR2 is FQNEAQ (reference sequence). The CDR3 spells CASSSPPGQQETQYF. The CDR3 DNA follows: TGTGCCAGCAGCTCCCCCCCGGGACAGCAAGAGACCCAGTACTTC.

This clonotype has only a few counts. The rearrangement joins TRBV28 to TRBJ1-4, with TRBD1 as a possible D gene (5 bases). The germline CDR1 and CDR2 sequences are MDHEN and SYDVKM. V shed 11 bases and J shed 10 bases, with 20 bases lying between them. The CDR3 sequence is 13 residues long. The CDR3 spells CAGGDRPVGKLFF. CDR3 DNA: TGTGCCGGGGGGGACCGACCTGTTGGAAAACTGTTTTTT. Looking up the rest from reference TRBV28 and TRBJ1-4 gives the full variable domain: DVKVTQSSRYLVKRTGEKVFLECVQDMDHENMFWYRQDPGLGLRLIYFSYDVKMKEKGDIPEGYSVSREKKERFSLILESASTNQTSMYLCAGGDRPVGKLFFGSGTQLSVL.

J is TRBJ2-5 and V is TRBV20-1, with 9 bases fitting TRBD1. Germline CDR1 reads DFQATT; CDR2 reads SNEGSKA (reference sequence). This CDR3 spans 15 amino acids. Losses at the gene ends were 2 bases for V and 5 bases for J; bases not matched to a gene: 9. CDR3 sequence: CSARLNRGRGETQYF. The CDR3, as DNA: TGCAGTGCTAGATTAAACAGGGGGCGCGGGGAGACCCAGTACTTC.

The table lists this clonotype with a few counts. V and J are TRBV9 and TRBJ2-7; 8 bases align to TRBD1. With 2 bases clipped from V and 7 bases from J, the junction kept 8 bases outside the gene matches. This CDR3 spans 14 amino acids. CDR1 and CDR2 (germline): SGDLS, YYNGEE. The CDR3 reads CASSVNQGAREQYF. In nucleotides, the CDR3 is TGTGCCAGCAGCGTCAACCAGGGGGCGAGGGAGCAGTACTTC.

This chain uses TRBV12-3 or TRBV12-4 with TRBJ2-7; 9 bases align to TRBD1. With V trimmed by 6 bases and J by 5 bases, 8 bases remained unmatched. The CDR3 has 14 amino acids. CDR3 bases: TGTGCCAGCAGCCTGGGACAGGGACTGGACGAGCAGTACTTC. It codes for CASSLGQGLDEQYF.

There are a few counts of this clonotype. This chain joins TRBV15 and TRBJ2-4, with TRBD2 identical over 10 bases. The CDR3 has 19 amino acids. Trimming at V came to 0 bases and at J to 0 bases, leaving 8 bases not matched to a gene. Per germline, CDR1 LNHNV and CDR2 YYDKDF (reference sequence). CDR3 in DNA: TGTGCCACCAGCAGAGAAGCGGGAGGGCTGGGGGCAGCCAAAAACATTCAGTACTTC. As protein: CATSREAGGLGAAKNIQYF.

The sample holds a few counts of this clonotype. The chain has TRBV24-1 and TRBJ1-5; 8 nucleotides agree with TRBD1. The CDR3 extends over 17 amino acids. Losses at the gene ends were 4 bases for V and 2 bases for J; bases not matched to a gene: 9. Germline lookup yields CDR1 KGHDR and CDR2 SFDVKD. The CDR3 is CATSDPRTGYGNQPQHF. The CDR3, as DNA: TGTGCCACCAGTGACCCCAGGACAGGGTACGGCAATCAGCCCCAGCATTTT.

The chain joins TRBV24-1 to TRBJ2-5; D is possibly TRBD1 (6 bases). Germline CDR1 is KGHDR and CDR2 is SFDVKD. The V and J ends lost 6 bases and 4 bases respectively, with 11 bases between them. This CDR3 comprises 13 residues. In DNA, the CDR3 is TGTGCCACCAGTAGGTCAGGGGCAGAGACCCAGTACTTC. It encodes CATSRSGAETQYF.

The V and J genes are TRBV7-7 and TRBJ2-2; TRBD2 might be the D (6 bases). The CDR3 runs 14 residues. V gave up 2 bases and J gave up 5 bases, with 9 bases separating them. Germline V gene sequence: CDR1 SSHAT, CDR2 FNYEAQ (reference sequence). DNA for the CDR3: TGTGCCAGCAGCTTAACTAGCAAGACCGGGGAGCTGTTTTTT. This gives the protein CASSLTSKTGELFF.

Only a few counts were recorded for this clonotype. This chain connects TRBV5-1 to TRBJ2-1, with unresolved D. Germline CDR1 is SGHRS and CDR2 is YFSETQ. This CDR3 has 13 amino acids. V was cut by 7 bases and J by 3 bases, with 11 bases left in between. The CDR3 coding sequence is TGCGCCAGCCGTCCGGGCCACTACAATGAGCAGTTCTTC. It translates to CASRPGHYNEQFF.

The rearrangement joins TRBV27 to TRBJ2-6, with TRBD2 identical over 9 bases. V trimming: 3 bases; J trimming: 4 bases; junction bases outside the gene matches: 10. CDR1 is MNHEY, CDR2 SMNVEV, per germline (reference sequence). This CDR3 has 18 amino acids. The CDR3 coding sequence is TGTGCCAGCAGTTTTGGTCTGGCGGGAGGGCACGGGGCCAACGTCCTGACTTTC. This sequence encodes CASSFGLAGGHGANVLTF.

The chain recombines TRBV2 with TRBJ1-4; a weak D match, TRBD1 (6 bases). Trimming took off 9 bases at V and 11 bases at J, with 19 bases between the two ends. The CDR3 runs to 13 residues. The germline V gene encodes CDR1 SNHLY and CDR2 FYNNEI. The DNA for the CDR3 is TGTGCCAGTACTCCGAAGGGGGACGCCAAACTGTTTTTT. Amino acids: CASTPKGDAKLFF.

At least ten counts were recorded for this clonotype. The chain is built from TRBV3-1 and TRBJ2-1; D gene ambiguous. The V end was cut by 0 bases, the J end by 1 base, with 16 bases between. The CDR3 totals 18 residues. Germline V CDR1 and CDR2: LGHDT, YNNKEL (reference sequence). CDR3 coding DNA: TGTGCCAGCAGCCAAGATCGAATTTTGGCTAGATCCTACAATGAGCAGTTCTTC. Encoded protein: CASSQDRILARSYNEQFF.

This chain joins TRBV5-5 and TRBJ2-1; tentatively, D is TRBD2 (5 bases). In germline, CDR1 is SGHKS, CDR2 YYEKEE (reference sequence). V shed 0 bases and J shed 7 bases, with 17 bases lying between them. CDR3 length equals 16 residues. The CDR3 nucleotides are TGTGCCAGCAGCTTGGTTGCCGGTGGACTGAAAAATGAGCAGTTCTTC. It yields the protein CASSLVAGGLKNEQFF.